Listed here are 9 T cell receptor beta chains from one sample, sequenced in a study of shared clonotypes between healthy human individuals. The method was immunoSEQ multiplex PCR; TCRdb's version includes in-frame clones alone and lacks a portion of them. The sample consists of more than 2 million clones, 85% to 95% of them appearing once. Sequences were obtained from naive CD4+ T cells sorted from blood. Documented subset: CD45RA+ positively selected. The receptors originated from a man aged 18 to 35 in good health.

J is TRBJ1-5 and V is TRBV28, with 8 bases fitting TRBD1. This CDR3 spans 18 amino acids. CDR1 MDHEN and CDR2 SYDVKM come from the germline V gene. After removal of 3 bases from V and 4 bases from J, the junction contained 14 bases not matched to a gene. CDR3 sequence (DNA): TGTGCCAGCAGTTTGTCAAACGTCAGGACAGGGCCTAATCAGCCCCAGCATTTT. It is translated as CASSLSNVRTGPNQPQHF.

The chain joins TRBV19 to TRBJ2-7; perhaps TRBD2 as D (6 bases). V lost 1 base and J lost 6, with 19 bases in between. The V gene's germline CDR1 is LNHDA and CDR2 SQIVND (reference sequence). The CDR3 totals 16 residues. The CDR3 sequence is CASSIGSQGGIFEQYF. The CDR3 DNA reads as TGTGCCAGTAGTATAGGGTCACAAGGCGGGATTTTCGAGCAGTACTTC.

The V call is TRBV5-1, the J call TRBJ2-7; 13 bases agree with TRBD2. With V trimmed by 4 bases and J by 5 bases, 9 bases remained unmatched. The germline V gene has CDR1 SGHRS and CDR2 YFSETQ. This CDR3 spans 16 amino acids. CDR3 loop: CASSVQTSGRANEQYF. Written as DNA, the CDR3 is TGCGCCAGCAGCGTCCAAACTAGCGGGAGGGCCAACGAGCAGTACTTC.

The chain combines TRBV6-5 with TRBJ2-7; 10 bases agree with TRBD2. Germline-derived CDR1 and CDR2 are MNHEY and SVGAGI. V was pared by 7 bases and J by 3 bases, with 9 bases of the junction left unmatched. The CDR3 runs to 15 residues. The CDR3: CASTNPGLAVYEQYF. The CDR3 region has the DNA TGTGCCAGCACAAACCCCGGACTAGCGGTCTACGAGCAGTACTTC.

This clone was detected a few times. The rearrangement links TRBV19 to TRBJ1-2; weak D call: TRBD1 (5 bases). The CDR3 loop spans 13 amino acids. Germline CDR1 reads LNHDA; CDR2 reads SQIVND (reference sequence). V lost 10 bases and J 4 bases, leaving 16 bases between the germline ends. The CDR3 is CATQWRGGYGYTF. The DNA for the CDR3 is TGTGCCACCCAATGGAGGGGAGGCTATGGCTACACCTTC.

The CDR3 sequence is CASKPSGGTYEQYF. CDR3 coding DNA: TGCGCCAGCAAACCTAGCGGGGGGACCTACGAGCAGTACTTC. The chain is built from TRBV5-1 and TRBJ2-7; 11 bases are a match to TRBD2. From germline, CDR1 is SGHRS and CDR2 YFSETQ. This CDR3 is built from 14 residues. Losses at the gene ends were 6 bases for V and 2 bases for J; bases not matched to a gene: 4. Drawing the rest from reference TRBV5-1 and TRBJ2-7, the complete variable domain is KAGVTQTPRYLIKTRGQQVTLSCSPISGHRSVSWYQQTPGQGLQFLFEYFSETQRNKGNFPGRFSGRQFSNSRSEMNVSTLELGDSALYLCASKPSGGTYEQYFGPGTRLTVT.

The rearrangement joins TRBV19 to TRBJ2-2; no clear D. Germline CDR1 is LNHDA and CDR2 is SQIVND (reference sequence). The germline V and J ends were trimmed by 6 bases and 4 bases, with 9 bases remaining between them. This CDR3 is 13 amino acids long. The CDR3 nucleotides are TGTGCCAGTAGAACGACCCCCACCGGGGAGCTGTTTTTT. It encodes CASRTTPTGELFF.

The chain couples TRBV7-2 to TRBJ1-1; TRBD1 matches at 9 bases. Germline V lookup: CDR1 SGHTA, CDR2 FQGNSA. CDR3 length: 17 amino acids. Trimming cost V 2 bases and J 5 bases; bases outside gene matches: 12. The CDR3 spells CASSLFETGGGRTEAFF. CDR3 in DNA: TGTGCCAGCAGCTTATTCGAAACAGGGGGCGGGCGGACTGAAGCTTTCTTT.

The chain recombines TRBV10-3 with TRBJ1-4; TRBD1 aligns across 9 bases. Germline trimming cut 8 bases from V and 7 bases from J; bases unmatched to any gene: 5. Germline assignment: CDR1 ENHRY and CDR2 SYGVKD. The CDR3 is made up of 13 amino acids. The CDR3 spells CAIGETGGEKLFF. CDR3 in DNA: TGTGCCATCGGGGAGACAGGGGGTGAAAAACTGTTTTTT.